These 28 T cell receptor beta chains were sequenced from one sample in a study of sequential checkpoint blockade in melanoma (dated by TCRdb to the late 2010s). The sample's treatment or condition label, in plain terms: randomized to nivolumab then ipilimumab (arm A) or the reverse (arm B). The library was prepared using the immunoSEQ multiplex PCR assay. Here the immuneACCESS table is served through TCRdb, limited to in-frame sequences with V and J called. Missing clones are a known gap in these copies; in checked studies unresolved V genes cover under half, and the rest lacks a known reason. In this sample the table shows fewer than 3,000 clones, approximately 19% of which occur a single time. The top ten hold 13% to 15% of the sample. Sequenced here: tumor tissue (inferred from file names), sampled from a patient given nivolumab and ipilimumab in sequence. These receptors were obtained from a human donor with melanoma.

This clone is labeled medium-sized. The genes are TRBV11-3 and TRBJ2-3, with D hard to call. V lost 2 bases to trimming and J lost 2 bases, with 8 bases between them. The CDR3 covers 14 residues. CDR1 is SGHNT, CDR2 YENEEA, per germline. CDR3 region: CASSLTFSTDTQYF. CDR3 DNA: TGTGCCAGCAGCTTAACGTTCTCCACAGATACGCAGTATTTT.

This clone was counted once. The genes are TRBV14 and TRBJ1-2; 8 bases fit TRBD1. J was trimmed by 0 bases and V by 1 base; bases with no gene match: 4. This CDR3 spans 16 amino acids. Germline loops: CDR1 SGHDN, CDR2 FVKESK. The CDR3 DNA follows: TGTGCCAGCAGCCAAGGACAGGGGCCGTCTAACTATGGCTACACCTTC. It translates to CASSQGQGPSNYGYTF.

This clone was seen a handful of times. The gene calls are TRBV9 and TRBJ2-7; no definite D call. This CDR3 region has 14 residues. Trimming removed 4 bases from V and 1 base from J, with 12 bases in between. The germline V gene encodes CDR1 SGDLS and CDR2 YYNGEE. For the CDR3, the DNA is TGTGCCAGCAGCCCTCGCCTTGAATCCTACGAGCAGTACTTC. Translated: CASSPRLESYEQYF.

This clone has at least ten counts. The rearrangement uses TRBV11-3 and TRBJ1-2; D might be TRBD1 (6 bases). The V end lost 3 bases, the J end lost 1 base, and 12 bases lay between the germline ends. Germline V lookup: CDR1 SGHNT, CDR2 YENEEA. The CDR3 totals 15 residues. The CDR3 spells CASSLGTQGNYGYTF. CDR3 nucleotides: TGTGCCAGCAGCTTGGGGACACAGGGTAACTATGGCTACACCTTC.

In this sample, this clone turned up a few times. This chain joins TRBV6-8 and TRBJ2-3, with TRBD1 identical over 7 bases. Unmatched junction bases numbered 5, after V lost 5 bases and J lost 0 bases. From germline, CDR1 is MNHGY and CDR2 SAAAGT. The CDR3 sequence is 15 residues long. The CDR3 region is CASSGDRVSTDTQYF. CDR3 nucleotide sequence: TGTGCCAGCAGTGGAGACAGGGTCAGCACAGATACGCAGTATTTT.

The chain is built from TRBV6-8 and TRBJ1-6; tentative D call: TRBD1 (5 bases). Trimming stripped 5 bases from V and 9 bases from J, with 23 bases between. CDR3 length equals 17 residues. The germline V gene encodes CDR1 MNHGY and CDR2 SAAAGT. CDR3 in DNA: TGTGCCAGCAGTGATCCGACCTTCAGGGCGGCGGGTTCACCCCTCCACTTT. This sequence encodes CASSDPTFRAAGSPLHF.

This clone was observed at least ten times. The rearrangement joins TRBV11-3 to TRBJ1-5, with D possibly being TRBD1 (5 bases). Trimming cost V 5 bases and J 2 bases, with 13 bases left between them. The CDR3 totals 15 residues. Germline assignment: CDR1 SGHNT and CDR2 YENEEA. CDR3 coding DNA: TGTGCCAGCAGCCCCCGGGACGGGGGCAATCAGCCCCAGCATTTT. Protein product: CASSPRDGGNQPQHF.

Written as DNA, the CDR3 is TGCGCCAGCAGCCCCGGTTTAAGGCTAACTAGCACAGATACGCAGTATTTT. It specifies CASSPGLRLTSTDTQYF. The rearrangement uses TRBV5-1 and TRBJ2-3; D is ambiguous. CDR1 and CDR2 (germline): SGHRS, YFSETQ. The germline V and J ends were trimmed by 4 bases and 0 bases, with 18 bases remaining between them. The CDR3 runs 17 residues.

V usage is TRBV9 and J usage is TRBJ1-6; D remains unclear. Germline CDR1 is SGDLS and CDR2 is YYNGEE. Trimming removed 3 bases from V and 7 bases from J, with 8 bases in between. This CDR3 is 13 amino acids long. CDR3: CASSAEINSPLHF. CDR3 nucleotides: TGTGCCAGCAGCGCTGAGATAAATTCACCCCTCCACTTT.

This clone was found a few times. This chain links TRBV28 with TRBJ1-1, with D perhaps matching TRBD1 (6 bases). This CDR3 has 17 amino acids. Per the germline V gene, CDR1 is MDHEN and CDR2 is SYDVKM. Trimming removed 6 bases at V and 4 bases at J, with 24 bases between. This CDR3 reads CASSSLMAGEGGTEAFF. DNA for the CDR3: TGTGCCAGCAGCTCGCTGATGGCAGGGGAAGGGGGCACTGAAGCTTTCTTT.

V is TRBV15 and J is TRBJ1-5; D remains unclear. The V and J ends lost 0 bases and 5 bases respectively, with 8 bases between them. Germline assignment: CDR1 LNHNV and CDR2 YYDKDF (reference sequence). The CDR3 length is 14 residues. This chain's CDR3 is CATSRDPGDQPQHF. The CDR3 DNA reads TGTGCCACCAGCAGAGATCCCGGGGATCAGCCCCAGCATTTT.

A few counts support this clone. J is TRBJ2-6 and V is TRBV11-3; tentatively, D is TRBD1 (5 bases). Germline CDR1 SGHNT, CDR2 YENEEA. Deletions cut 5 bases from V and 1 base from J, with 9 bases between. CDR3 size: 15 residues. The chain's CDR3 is CASSRQRSGANVLTF. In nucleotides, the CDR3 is TGTGCCAGCAGCCGACAGCGTTCTGGGGCCAACGTCCTGACTTTC. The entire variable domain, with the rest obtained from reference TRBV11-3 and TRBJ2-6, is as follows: EAGVVQSPRYKIIEKKQPVAFWCNPISGHNTLYWYLQNLGQGPELLIRYENEEAVDDSQLPKDRFSAERLKGVDSTLKIQPAELGDSAVYLCASSRQRSGANVLTFGAGSRLTVL.

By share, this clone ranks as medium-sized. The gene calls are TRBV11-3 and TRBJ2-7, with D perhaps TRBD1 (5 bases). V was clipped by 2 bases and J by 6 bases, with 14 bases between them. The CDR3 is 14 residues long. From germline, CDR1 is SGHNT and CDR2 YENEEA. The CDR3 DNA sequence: TGTGCCAGCAGCTTACCTCCAGGGTCTGTCGAGCAGTACTTC. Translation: CASSLPPGSVEQYF.

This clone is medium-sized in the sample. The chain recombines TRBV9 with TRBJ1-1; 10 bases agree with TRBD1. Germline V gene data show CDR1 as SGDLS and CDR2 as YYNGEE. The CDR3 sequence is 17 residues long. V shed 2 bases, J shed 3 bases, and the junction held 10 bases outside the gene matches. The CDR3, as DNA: TGTGCCAGCAGCGTCCGAGGGACAGGGGTCGGTGACACTGAAGCTTTCTTT. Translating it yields CASSVRGTGVGDTEAFF.

CDR3 region: CAWSAGRDTQYF. In nucleotides, the CDR3 is TGTGCCTGGAGTGCAGGGCGAGATACGCAGTATTTT. This rearrangement joins TRBV30 to TRBJ2-3, with D maybe TRBD1 (5 bases). The length of the CDR3 is 12 residues. V was trimmed by 1 base and J by 5 bases, leaving 7 bases between them. Per germline, CDR1 GTSNPN and CDR2 SVGIG (reference sequence).

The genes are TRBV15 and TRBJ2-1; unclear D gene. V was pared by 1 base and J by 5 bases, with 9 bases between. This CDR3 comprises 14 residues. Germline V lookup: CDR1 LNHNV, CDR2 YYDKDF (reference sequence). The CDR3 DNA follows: TGTGCCACCAGCAGAGGACAAGGCGACAATGAGCAGTTCTTC. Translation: CATSRGQGDNEQFF.

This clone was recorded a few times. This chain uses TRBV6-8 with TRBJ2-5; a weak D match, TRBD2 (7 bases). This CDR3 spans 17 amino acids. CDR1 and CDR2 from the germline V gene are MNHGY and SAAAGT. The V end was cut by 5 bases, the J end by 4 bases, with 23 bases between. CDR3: CASSPAGLVGGAETQYF. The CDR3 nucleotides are TGTGCCAGCAGTCCCGCCGGACTAGTTGGGGGGGCAGAGACCCAGTACTTC.

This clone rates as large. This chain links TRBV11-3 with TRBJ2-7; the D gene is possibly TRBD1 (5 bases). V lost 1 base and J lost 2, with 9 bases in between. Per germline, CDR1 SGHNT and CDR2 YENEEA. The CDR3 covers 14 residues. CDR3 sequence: CASSLGRVPYEQYF. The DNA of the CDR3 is TGTGCCAGCAGCTTAGGCAGGGTCCCCTACGAGCAGTACTTC.

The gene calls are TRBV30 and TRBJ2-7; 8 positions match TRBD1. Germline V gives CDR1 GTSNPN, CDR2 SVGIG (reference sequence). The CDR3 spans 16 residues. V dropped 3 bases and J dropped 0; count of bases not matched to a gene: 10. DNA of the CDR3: TGTGCCTGGAGCCAGCTCAGGGGGCAACGCTCCTACGAGCAGTACTTC. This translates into CAWSQLRGQRSYEQYF.

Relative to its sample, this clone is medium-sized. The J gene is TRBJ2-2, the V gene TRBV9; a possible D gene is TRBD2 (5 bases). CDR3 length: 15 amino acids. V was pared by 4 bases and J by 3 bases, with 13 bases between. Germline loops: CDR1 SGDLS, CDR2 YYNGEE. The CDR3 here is CASSPGPRDTGELFF. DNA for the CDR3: TGTGCCAGCAGCCCAGGACCGAGGGACACCGGGGAGCTGTTTTTT.

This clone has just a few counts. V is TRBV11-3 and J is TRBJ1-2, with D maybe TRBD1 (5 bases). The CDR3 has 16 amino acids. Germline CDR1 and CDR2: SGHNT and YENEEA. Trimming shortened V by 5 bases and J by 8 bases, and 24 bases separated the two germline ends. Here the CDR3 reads CASSPATGLISKGYTF. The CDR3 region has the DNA TGTGCCAGCAGCCCCGCCACAGGTTTGATTAGTAAAGGCTACACCTTC. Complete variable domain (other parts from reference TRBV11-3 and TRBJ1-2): EAGVVQSPRYKIIEKKQPVAFWCNPISGHNTLYWYLQNLGQGPELLIRYENEEAVDDSQLPKDRFSAERLKGVDSTLKIQPAELGDSAVYLCASSPATGLISKGYTFGSGTRLTVV.

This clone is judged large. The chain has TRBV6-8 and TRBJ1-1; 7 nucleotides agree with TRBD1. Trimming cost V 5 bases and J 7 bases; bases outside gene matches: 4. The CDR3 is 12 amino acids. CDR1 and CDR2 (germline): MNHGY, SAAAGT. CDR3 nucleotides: TGTGCCAGCAGTCGGACAGGCTATGAAGCTTTCTTT. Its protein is CASSRTGYEAFF.

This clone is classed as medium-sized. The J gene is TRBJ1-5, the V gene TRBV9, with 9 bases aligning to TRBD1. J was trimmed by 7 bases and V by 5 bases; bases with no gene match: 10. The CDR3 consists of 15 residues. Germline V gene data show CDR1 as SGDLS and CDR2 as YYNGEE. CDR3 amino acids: CASRGDRAVRQPQHF. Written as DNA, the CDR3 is TGTGCCAGCAGGGGGGACAGGGCCGTACGGCAGCCCCAGCATTTT.

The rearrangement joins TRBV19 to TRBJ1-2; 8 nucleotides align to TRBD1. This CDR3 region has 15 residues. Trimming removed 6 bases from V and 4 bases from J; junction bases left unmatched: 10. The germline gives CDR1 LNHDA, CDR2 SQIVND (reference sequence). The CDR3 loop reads CASSGTGFRGYGYTF. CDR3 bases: TGTGCCAGTAGCGGGACAGGTTTCAGGGGCTATGGCTACACCTTC.

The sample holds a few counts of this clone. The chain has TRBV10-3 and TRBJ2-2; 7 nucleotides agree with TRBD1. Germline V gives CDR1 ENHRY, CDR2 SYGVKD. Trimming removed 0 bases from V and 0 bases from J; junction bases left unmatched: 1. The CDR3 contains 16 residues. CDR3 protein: CAISESTGANTGELFF. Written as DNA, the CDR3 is TGTGCCATCAGTGAGTCCACAGGGGCGAACACCGGGGAGCTGTTTTTT.

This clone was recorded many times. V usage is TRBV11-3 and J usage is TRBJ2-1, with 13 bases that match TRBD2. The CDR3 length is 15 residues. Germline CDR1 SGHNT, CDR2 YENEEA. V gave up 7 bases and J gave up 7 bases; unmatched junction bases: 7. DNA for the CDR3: TGTGCCAGCAAACGGACTAGCGGGGGTCGGAATGAGCAGTTCTTC. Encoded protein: CASKRTSGGRNEQFF.

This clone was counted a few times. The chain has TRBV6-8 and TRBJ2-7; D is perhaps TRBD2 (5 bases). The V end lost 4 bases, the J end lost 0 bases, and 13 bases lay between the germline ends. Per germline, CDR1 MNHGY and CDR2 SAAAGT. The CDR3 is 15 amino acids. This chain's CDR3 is CASSSGGPSSYEQYF. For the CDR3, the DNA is TGTGCCAGCAGTTCCGGAGGACCTAGCTCCTACGAGCAGTACTTC.

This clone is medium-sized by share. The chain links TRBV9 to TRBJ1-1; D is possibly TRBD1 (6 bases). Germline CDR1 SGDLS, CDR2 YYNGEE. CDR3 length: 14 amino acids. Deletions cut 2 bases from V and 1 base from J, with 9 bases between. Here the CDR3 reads CASSVSTGNTEAFF. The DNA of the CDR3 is TGTGCCAGCAGCGTGTCGACAGGGAACACTGAAGCTTTCTTT.